Each of the 21 T cell receptor beta chains below was sequenced from the same sample in a study of regulatory T cells in long-lasting Graves disease. Both iRepertoire HTBI primers and Arm-PCR of CDR3 regions were used to build the TCR beta libraries. A single record per CDR3 protein comes from TCRdb applying MiXCR to the multiplex PCR reads. The sample contains 500,000 to 800,000 distinct CDR3 sequences, 25% to 35% of which appear only once. Time point reported: persistent/refractory GD, antithyroid drugs over 5 years with positive TRAb. Researchers made the TCR library from RNA that was extracted from PBMCs. The input for sequencing was peripheral blood mononuclear cells (PBMCs), taken when the disease was refractory, from a patient treated with antithyroid drugs. These receptors all stem from a female donor with Graves disease.

The rearrangement links TRBV12-3 or TRBV12-4 to TRBJ2-1; 10 bases map to TRBD2. This CDR3 has 15 amino acids. Trimming removed 1 base from V and 5 bases from J; junction bases left unmatched: 2. This CDR3 is CASSLGLAGDNEQFF. As DNA, the CDR3 is TGTGCCAGCAGTTTAGGGCTAGCGGGGGACAATGAGCAGTTCTTC.

V and J are TRBV6-1 and TRBJ2-5, with a possible D match to TRBD1 (6 bases). Germline CDR1 reads MNHNS; CDR2 reads SASEGT. Trimming left V 8 bases short and J 4 bases short, with 14 bases between. The CDR3 loop spans 13 amino acids. The DNA for the CDR3 is TGTGCCAGCCGGGACATAAACCGAGAGACCCAGTACTTC. Its translation: CASRDINRETQYF.

This clonotype was counted at least ten times. The chain carries TRBV28 and TRBJ1-1; D is possibly TRBD1 (5 bases). V lost 3 bases and J 1 base, leaving 9 bases between the germline ends. The CDR3 loop spans 14 amino acids. Germline CDR1 and CDR2: MDHEN and SYDVKM. CDR3 region: CASSLNRKNTEAFF. For the CDR3, the DNA is TGTGCCAGCAGTTTGAACAGGAAGAACACTGAAGCTTTCTTT. The entire variable domain, with the rest obtained from reference TRBV28 and TRBJ1-1, is as follows: DVKVTQSSRYLVKRTGEKVFLECVQDMDHENMFWYRQDPGLGLRLIYFSYDVKMKEKGDIPEGYSVSREKKERFSLILESASTNQTSMYLCASSLNRKNTEAFFGQGTRLTVV.

The rearrangement joins TRBV30 to TRBJ1-1; 11 bases are shared with TRBD1. CDR3 length: 15 amino acids. Germline V gene lookup returns CDR1 GTSNPN and CDR2 SVGIG (reference sequence). After removal of 4 bases from V and 5 bases from J, the junction contained 9 bases not matched to a gene. The CDR3 DNA reads TGTGCCTGGACCCGATTGGGACAGGGGGAGACTGAAGCTTTCTTT. Translation: CAWTRLGQGETEAFF. The whole variable domain, filled in from reference TRBV30 and TRBJ1-1, reads SQTIHQWPATLVQPVGSPLSLECTVEGTSNPNLYWYRQAAGRGLQLLFYSVGIGQISSEVPQNLSASRPQDRQFILSSKKLLLSDSGFYLCAWTRLGQGETEAFFGQGTRLTVV.

The chain recombines TRBV2 with TRBJ2-7, with D tentatively TRBD1 (5 bases). The germline CDR1 and CDR2 sequences are SNHLY and FYNNEI. Trimming took 6 bases from V and 3 from J, leaving 9 bases between them. This CDR3 has 12 amino acids. CDR3 DNA sequence: TGTGCCAGCAGGGGGCTTAACTACGAGCAGTACTTC. Amino acids: CASRGLNYEQYF.

The chain recombines TRBV29-1 with TRBJ2-7, with 7 bases that match TRBD2. The CDR3 contains 15 residues. From germline, CDR1 is SQVTM and CDR2 ANQGSEA. Trimming removed 6 bases from V and 2 bases from J; junction bases left unmatched: 13. CDR3 sequence: CSVPSGGGYPYEQYF. Here the CDR3 DNA reads TGCAGCGTCCCCTCGGGGGGAGGTTATCCCTACGAGCAGTACTTC.

This clonotype was picked up a small number of times. The rearrangement links TRBV6-1 to TRBJ1-2; D unclear. Trimming pared 5 bases from V and 7 bases from J, leaving 8 bases between. Looked up from germline, CDR1 is MNHNS and CDR2 is SASEGT. This CDR3 has 11 residues. CDR3 bases: TGTGCCAGCAGTAGATGGGGTGGCTACACCTTC. The encoded protein is CASSRWGGYTF.

The DNA for the CDR3 is TGCAGTGCTAGCGTGGGGTTAGCGGGAGGGGTGACGAACACCGGGGAGCTGTTTTTT. The encoded protein is CSASVGLAGGVTNTGELFF. The chain recombines TRBV20-1 with TRBJ2-2; 11 bases align to TRBD2. The V gene's germline CDR1 is DFQATT and CDR2 SNEGSKA (reference sequence). The junction had 12 bases not matched to a gene; V was cut back by 3 bases and J by 0 bases. The CDR3 contains 19 residues.

This clonotype was seen a handful of times. The chain couples TRBV6-2 or TRBV6-3 to TRBJ1-3; D is unresolved. Per the germline V gene, CDR1 is MNHEY and CDR2 is SVGEGT. Trimming left V 8 bases short and J 2 bases short, with 19 bases between. The CDR3 is 16 residues long. The CDR3 sequence: CASGRGSRGTGNTIYF. Here the CDR3 DNA reads TGTGCCAGCGGTCGTGGGTCCAGAGGAACTGGAAACACCATATATTTT.

This chain links TRBV7-9 with TRBJ1-3; D unresolved. V shed 0 bases and J shed 7 bases, with 4 bases lying between them. This CDR3 region has 12 residues. Germline V gene data show CDR1 as SEHNR and CDR2 as FQNEAQ (reference sequence). The CDR3 loop reads CASSLAANTIYF. The DNA for the CDR3 is TGTGCCAGCAGCTTAGCCGCCAACACCATATATTTT.

Ten or more counts support this clonotype. The V call is TRBV12-3 or TRBV12-4, the J call TRBJ1-2; 9 nucleotides match TRBD1. The junction had 3 bases not matched to a gene; V was cut back by 4 bases and J by 0 bases. The CDR3 extends over 15 amino acids. The CDR3 loop reads CASSSRTGANYGYTF. The DNA of the CDR3 is TGTGCCAGCAGTTCCAGGACAGGGGCTAACTATGGCTACACCTTC.

The chain joins TRBV29-1 to TRBJ1-4; 10 positions agree with TRBD1. Germline CDR1 reads SQVTM; CDR2 reads ANQGSEA. This CDR3 has 14 amino acids. Trimming removed 6 bases from V and 10 bases from J; junction bases left unmatched: 11. Here the CDR3 DNA reads TGCAGCGTCCCCGACAGGGGGCAATCGGCAAAACTGTTTTTT. Translated: CSVPDRGQSAKLFF.

The chain uses TRBV18 and TRBJ1-5; D remains unclear. This CDR3 has 13 residues. Germline lookup yields CDR1 KGHSH and CDR2 LQKENI. V lost 2 bases to trimming and J lost 2 bases, with 4 bases between them. For the CDR3, the DNA is TGTGCCAGCTCACCAGCCGGCAATCAGCCCCAGCATTTT. This encodes CASSPAGNQPQHF.

This clonotype was seen a few times. This chain connects TRBV29-1 to TRBJ2-7, with no clear D. The length of the CDR3 is 12 residues. V was cut by 4 bases and J by 1 base, with 8 bases left in between. Germline CDR1 reads SQVTM; CDR2 reads ANQGSEA. The CDR3 DNA reads TGCAGCGTTGCCAGTGATTCCTACGAGCAGTACTTC. As protein: CSVASDSYEQYF.

This clonotype was seen only a few times. The chain uses TRBV20-1 and TRBJ1-4; D is ambiguous. The germline V gene has CDR1 DFQATT and CDR2 SNEGSKA (reference sequence). V lost 0 bases and J lost 0, with 14 bases in between. This CDR3 is built from 17 residues. The CDR3 sequence: CSARDYARRTTNEKLFF. The CDR3 DNA sequence: TGCAGTGCTAGAGACTACGCAAGGAGAACAACTAATGAAAAACTGTTTTTT.

This clonotype was seen at least ten times. The J gene is TRBJ1-5, the V gene TRBV12-3 or TRBV12-4; D uncertain. V dropped 5 bases and J dropped 1 base, with 12 bases sitting between them. The length of the CDR3 is 15 residues. The CDR3 protein is CASSDIGGSNQPQHF. The CDR3 DNA reads TGTGCCAGCAGTGATATAGGAGGAAGCAATCAGCCCCAGCATTTT.

This clonotype was picked up a small number of times. V and J are TRBV5-1 and TRBJ1-4; D remains unclear. The ends were cut back, 3 bases at V and 5 bases at J, with 11 bases in the middle. The CDR3 runs to 14 residues. Germline assignment: CDR1 SGHRS and CDR2 YFSETQ. The CDR3 nucleotides are TGCGCCAGCAGCTGGACGGGAGGCAATGAAAAACTGTTTTTT. It codes for CASSWTGGNEKLFF.

The genes are TRBV6-2 or TRBV6-3 and TRBJ2-1; D call uncertain. From germline, CDR1 is MNHEY and CDR2 SVGEGT. The CDR3 extends over 16 amino acids. Trimming shortened V by 0 bases and J by 2 bases, and 11 bases separated the two germline ends. CDR3 in amino acids: CASSYSSSAPYNEQFF. The DNA of the CDR3 is TGTGCCAGCAGTTACTCTTCCAGCGCTCCCTACAATGAGCAGTTCTTC.

Details on this clonotype: It may be a read error: a sequence one base away is much more abundant. The chain recombines TRBV27 with TRBJ1-5, with D hard to call. The CDR3 is 14 residues long. CDR1 is MNHEY, CDR2 SMNVEV, per germline (reference sequence). CDR3 sequence: CASGLGIGDQPQHF. CDR3 nucleotides: TGTGCCAGCGGTTTGGGAATCGGGGATCAGCCCCAGCATTTT.

In regard to this clonotype: Germline is not matched at one junction end, which may reflect a read error. J is TRBJ2-7 and V is TRBV11-2, with TRBD1 identical over 7 bases. This CDR3 region has 12 residues. CDR1 and CDR2 from the germline V gene are SGHAT and FQNNGV. The CDR3, as DNA: TGTGCCGGCAGCTTAGAAGGACAGGTTCAGTACTTC. Protein product: CAGSLEGQVQYF.

This clonotype has a count of ten or more. The chain links TRBV2 to TRBJ2-7, with D maybe TRBD2 (6 bases). V was pared by 2 bases and J by 3 bases, with 17 bases between. This CDR3 comprises 16 residues. Germline CDR1 and CDR2: SNHLY and FYNNEI. CDR3 in amino acids: CASSEYRGNYNYEQYF. CDR3 DNA sequence: TGTGCCAGCAGTGAATATCGCGGGAACTATAACTACGAGCAGTACTTC.